Each of the 31 T cell receptor beta chains below was sequenced from the same sample in a study of vaccination effects on CD4 cells after COVID-19. The antigens for these receptors are not known. Sequencing was preceded by expansion of antigen-specific CD4+ T cells with viral peptide pools in the ViraFEST assay. At the end of 9 to 11 days of culture, CD4+ T cells were isolated. Nucleocapsid antibody tests were negative, and the vaccine recipients had no prior SARS-CoV-2 infection. Repertoires were generated with immunoSEQ multiplex PCR, while TCRdb's copy carries only in-frame clones and drops some. The data contain roughly 24,000 clones, roughly two thirds of them singletons. The sequencing used CD4+ T cells from PBMCs cultured with SARS-CoV-2 spike peptides, collected before COVID-19 vaccination. The receptors derive from a human donor who received a COVID-19 vaccine.

The chain employs TRBV30 and TRBJ1-5; unclear D gene. V dropped 0 bases and J dropped 2 bases, with 8 bases sitting between them. Germline CDR1 and CDR2: GTSNPN and SVGIG (reference sequence). The CDR3 extends over 14 amino acids. CDR3 nucleotide sequence: TGTGCCTGGAGTGTACAAAGGGGCAATCAGCCCCAGCATTTT. It specifies CAWSVQRGNQPQHF.

This clone came up once. V usage is TRBV5-1 and J usage is TRBJ2-7; 9 nucleotides match TRBD1. Unmatched junction bases numbered 7, after V lost 4 bases and J lost 2 bases. CDR3 size: 15 residues. Germline CDR1 SGHRS, CDR2 YFSETQ. CDR3 sequence reads: CASSPRQGGPYEQYF. CDR3 DNA: TGCGCCAGCAGCCCCCGACAGGGGGGTCCCTACGAGCAGTACTTC.

As DNA, the CDR3 is TGTGCCAGCAGTTTGGGGGGGGGATATAGCGGGAGATCCTACGAGCAGTACTTC. Amino acids: CASSLGGGYSGRSYEQYF. The chain carries TRBV27 and TRBJ2-7; 9 bases align to TRBD2. Trimming at V came to 3 bases and at J to 1 base, leaving 13 bases not matched to a gene. The CDR3 extends over 18 amino acids. CDR1 is MNHEY, CDR2 SMNVEV, per germline (reference sequence).

The chain uses TRBV7-9 and TRBJ2-7; D might be TRBD2 (5 bases). This CDR3 has 11 amino acids. CDR1 and CDR2 from the germline V gene are SEHNR and FQNEAQ (reference sequence). Trimming cost V 5 bases and J 6 bases, with 8 bases left between them. The CDR3 sequence: CASSASGEQYF. The DNA for the CDR3 is TGTGCCAGCAGCGCCAGCGGCGAGCAGTACTTC.

The V call is TRBV7-9, the J call TRBJ2-1; 10 bases match TRBD2. The CDR3 is 15 amino acids. Trimming cost V 3 bases and J 6 bases; bases outside gene matches: 5. The germline V gene encodes CDR1 SEHNR and CDR2 FQNEAQ (reference sequence). Here the CDR3 DNA reads TGTGCCAGCAGCTTGGAGCGGGAGGGCCGCAATGAGCAGTTCTTC. It codes for CASSLEREGRNEQFF.

The V gene is TRBV3-1 (or the pseudogene TRBV3-2), the J gene TRBJ2-3; D gene unclear. The germline V gene encodes CDR1 LGHDT and CDR2 YNNKEL (reference sequence). With 4 bases removed from V and 2 bases from J, the gap between germline ends came to 10 bases. CDR3 length: 14 residues. CDR3 amino acids: CASSLRSNTDTQYF. DNA of the CDR3: TGTGCCAGCAGCCTGCGGAGCAACACAGATACGCAGTATTTT.

The chain employs TRBV20-1 and TRBJ1-6; no clear D gene. V was trimmed by 3 bases and J by 7 bases, leaving 10 bases between them. The CDR3 is 13 residues long. Germline V CDR1 and CDR2: DFQATT, SNEGSKA (reference sequence). This CDR3 is CSASVGRNSPLHF. In DNA, the CDR3 is TGCAGTGCTAGTGTAGGTAGAAATTCACCCCTCCACTTT.

This clone turned up a few times. J is TRBJ1-4 and V is TRBV29-1; D might be TRBD1 (5 bases). CDR1 is SQVTM, CDR2 ANQGSEA, per germline. V was shortened by 4 bases and J by 3 bases, with 9 bases between the two germline ends. The CDR3 extends over 13 amino acids. CDR3 bases: TGCAGCGTTGGAGACAGCCCTAATGAAAAACTGTTTTTT. Its protein is CSVGDSPNEKLFF.

This chain uses TRBV4-2 with TRBJ1-4, with TRBD1 matching over 7 bases. V gave up 0 bases and J gave up 3 bases; unmatched junction bases: 4. CDR3 length equals 16 residues. In germline, CDR1 is LGHNA, CDR2 YNFKEQ. CDR3 nucleotide sequence: TGTGCCAGCAGCCAAGATGGTGGGACAGCTAATGAAAAACTGTTTTTT. It translates to CASSQDGGTANEKLFF.

The chain couples TRBV6-5 to TRBJ2-1; 7 bases agree with TRBD1. J gave up 5 bases and V 5 bases, and 6 bases lay outside the gene matches. CDR1 and CDR2 (germline): MNHEY, SVGAGI. CDR3 length equals 14 residues. CDR3 loop: CASSRQGSDNEQFF. The CDR3 coding sequence is TGTGCCAGCAGTCGACAGGGAAGTGACAATGAGCAGTTCTTC.

The V call is TRBV11-2, the J call TRBJ1-2; D gene uncertain. Trimming removed 1 base from V and 10 bases from J, with 19 bases in between. This CDR3 comprises 15 residues. CDR1 SGHAT and CDR2 FQNNGV come from the germline V gene. For the CDR3, the DNA is TGTGCCAGCAGCTTAGGGGCATGGCCAGAACATGTCTACACCTTC. This gives the protein CASSLGAWPEHVYTF.

V usage is TRBV6-1 and J usage is TRBJ1-5, with TRBD1 identical over 7 bases. With 2 bases clipped from V and 6 bases from J, the junction kept 7 bases outside the gene matches. This CDR3 comprises 15 residues. Looked up from germline, CDR1 is MNHNS and CDR2 is SASEGT. The CDR3: CASSEMLEGAQPQHF. CDR3 nucleotide sequence: TGTGCCAGCAGTGAAATGTTGGAGGGGGCTCAGCCCCAGCATTTT.

The chain recombines TRBV19 with TRBJ2-1, with 7 bases that match TRBD2. The germline gives CDR1 LNHDA, CDR2 SQIVND (reference sequence). V shed 1 base and J 3 bases; nucleotides not matched to a gene: 0. The CDR3 sequence is 14 residues long. The CDR3 reads CASSIGTSYNEQFF. The CDR3 DNA reads as TGTGCCAGTAGTATAGGGACTAGCTACAATGAGCAGTTCTTC.

The chain employs TRBV11-2 and TRBJ2-5; D is perhaps TRBD1 (5 bases). The CDR3 consists of 14 residues. The V and J ends lost 1 base and 1 base respectively, with 7 bases between them. Germline assignment: CDR1 SGHAT and CDR2 FQNNGV. CDR3 sequence: CASSLVQGQETQYF. The CDR3 DNA reads as TGTGCCAGCAGCTTAGTGCAGGGCCAAGAGACCCAGTACTTC.

This clone came up a few times. The chain couples TRBV3-1 (or the pseudogene TRBV3-2) to TRBJ2-1, with D perhaps TRBD2 (6 bases). The V gene's germline CDR1 is LGHDT and CDR2 YNNKEL (reference sequence). Trimming took off 1 base at V and 9 bases at J, with 13 bases between the two ends. CDR3 length equals 14 residues. The CDR3 sequence is CASSQAEGLGEQFF. The DNA for the CDR3 is TGTGCCAGCAGCCAAGCGGAGGGATTGGGTGAGCAGTTCTTC.

The rearrangement links TRBV10-3 to TRBJ2-7; 8 positions agree with TRBD1. The CDR3 is 14 residues long. Germline CDR1 ENHRY, CDR2 SYGVKD. V was clipped by 10 bases and J by 4 bases; unmatched bases: 12. The CDR3 spells CATDLGTGPYEQYF. CDR3 nucleotide sequence: TGTGCCACCGACCTAGGGACAGGTCCTTACGAGCAGTACTTC.

This clone has only a few counts. This chain connects TRBV4-1 to TRBJ1-1; 10 positions match TRBD1. In germline, CDR1 is MGHRA, CDR2 YSYEKL. The CDR3 loop spans 16 amino acids. V dropped 4 bases and J dropped 2; count of bases not matched to a gene: 7. The DNA for the CDR3 is TGCGCCAGCAGCCCTCCGGACAGGGGGACCAACACTGAAGCTTTCTTT. Translated: CASSPPDRGTNTEAFF.

This clone has a handful of counts. The J gene is TRBJ1-1, the V gene TRBV3-1 (or the pseudogene TRBV3-2); D ambiguous. Germline V gene sequence: CDR1 LGHDT, CDR2 YNNKEL (reference sequence). The length of the CDR3 is 18 residues. V lost 3 bases to trimming and J lost 2 bases, with 22 bases between them. The CDR3 DNA reads as TGTGCCAGCAGCCACACTAATTTACCGGGCCTCTTTAACACTGAAGCTTTCTTT. This gives the protein CASSHTNLPGLFNTEAFF.

This clone was counted a few times. The rearrangement uses TRBV7-9 and TRBJ2-7; no clear D gene. The germline V gene encodes CDR1 SEHNR and CDR2 FQNEAQ (reference sequence). CDR3 length: 14 residues. V lost 0 bases, J lost 0 bases, and 6 bases lay in between. CDR3 amino acids: CASSLAGSSYEQYF. The DNA of the CDR3 is TGTGCCAGCAGCTTAGCGGGAAGCTCCTACGAGCAGTACTTC.

The rearrangement joins TRBV29-1 to TRBJ2-5; no reliable D call. The V end was cut by 3 bases, the J end by 1 base, with 9 bases between. This CDR3 is 13 amino acids long. Germline assignment: CDR1 SQVTM and CDR2 ANQGSEA. CDR3 residues: CSVDRSTQETQYF. DNA of the CDR3: TGCAGCGTTGATCGGAGCACCCAAGAGACCCAGTACTTC.

The rearrangement joins TRBV7-2 to TRBJ2-2; tentative D call: TRBD1 (5 bases). The V gene lost 0 bases and the J gene lost 0 bases, with 11 bases spanning the gap. The CDR3 sequence is 17 residues long. Per germline, CDR1 SGHTA and CDR2 FQGNSA. CDR3 nucleotide sequence: TGTGCCAGCAGCTTAGCGCGCGCAGGGACGAACACCGGGGAGCTGTTTTTT. It translates to CASSLARAGTNTGELFF.

The V and J genes are TRBV11-2 and TRBJ1-4, with a possible D match to TRBD1 (5 bases). The germline gives CDR1 SGHAT, CDR2 FQNNGV. Trimming pared 4 bases from V and 8 bases from J, leaving 14 bases between. The CDR3 spans 14 residues. In DNA form, the CDR3 reads TGTGCCAGCAGCTCCACGCGGGGGAGGGAAAAACTGTTTTTT. It encodes CASSSTRGREKLFF.

This clone has just a few counts. V and J are TRBV30 and TRBJ1-1; 7 nucleotides agree with TRBD1. This CDR3 contains 12 residues. The trim removed 5 bases at V and 1 base at J, leaving 1 base unmatched. CDR1 is GTSNPN, CDR2 SVGIG, per germline (reference sequence). The CDR3 nucleotides read TGTGCCTGGGGACAGGCGAACACTGAAGCTTTCTTT. As protein: CAWGQANTEAFF.

The chain joins TRBV12-3 or TRBV12-4 to TRBJ1-2; D gene ambiguous. The CDR3 runs 12 residues. V was cut by 6 bases and J by 8 bases, with 13 bases left in between. The CDR3 is CASREGAGGYTF. The DNA for the CDR3 is TGTGCCAGCAGAGAGGGTGCAGGCGGCTACACCTTC.

V is TRBV2 and J is TRBJ1-1; 10 nucleotides line up with TRBD1. In germline, CDR1 is SNHLY, CDR2 FYNNEI. V shed 6 bases and J 0 bases; nucleotides not matched to a gene: 16. The CDR3 totals 19 residues. CDR3 region: CASSRPGQGPRGMNTEAFF. The CDR3 DNA sequence: TGTGCCAGCAGCCGGCCGGGACAGGGGCCAAGGGGGATGAACACTGAAGCTTTCTTT.

The genes are TRBV18 and TRBJ1-2; D remains ambiguous. CDR1 KGHSH and CDR2 LQKENI come from the germline V gene. This CDR3 is 12 amino acids long. The V and J ends lost 3 bases and 6 bases respectively, with 8 bases between them. CDR3 nucleotides: TGTGCCAGCTCACCTTCGGACGATGGCTACACCTTC. Amino acid sequence: CASSPSDDGYTF. The whole variable domain, remainder taken from reference TRBV18 and TRBJ1-2, is NAGVMQNPRHLVRRRGQEARLRCSPMKGHSHVYWYRQLPEEGLKFMVYLQKENIIDESGMPKERFSAEFPKEGPSILRIQQVVRGDSAAYFCASSPSDDGYTFGSGTRLTVV.

This chain uses TRBV7-2 with TRBJ2-5; 8 bases align to TRBD2. Losses at the gene ends were 4 bases for V and 2 bases for J; bases not matched to a gene: 6. The CDR3 has 15 residues. Germline CDR1 is SGHTA and CDR2 is FQGNSA. The CDR3 DNA reads TGTGCCAGCAGCTCCTCAGCGGGAGCACAAGAGACCCAGTACTTC. Amino acid sequence: CASSSSAGAQETQYF.

The genes are TRBV2 and TRBJ1-1, with 8 bases fitting TRBD1. The CDR3 has 17 residues. V trimming: 2 bases; J trimming: 1 base; junction bases outside the gene matches: 9. Germline V gives CDR1 SNHLY, CDR2 FYNNEI. The DNA for the CDR3 is TGTGCCAGCAGTGAATCGGGAGGACAGGGCTGGAACACTGAAGCTTTCTTT. Its translation: CASSESGGQGWNTEAFF.

The rearrangement links TRBV12-5 to TRBJ2-7; D unresolved. The CDR3 covers 15 residues. Looked up from germline, CDR1 is LGHNT and CDR2 is FRNRAP. V was clipped by 0 bases and J by 0 bases, with 9 bases between them. CDR3: CASGLVRGSSYEQYF. CDR3 nucleotide sequence: TGTGCTAGTGGTTTGGTACGTGGCAGCTCCTACGAGCAGTACTTC.

The chain couples TRBV3-1 (or the pseudogene TRBV3-2) to TRBJ2-7, with D unresolved. CDR1 LGHDT and CDR2 YNNKEL come from the germline V gene (reference sequence). The CDR3 is 13 amino acids. Trimming took 1 base from V and 2 from J, leaving 6 bases between them. The CDR3 DNA follows: TGTGCCAGCAGCCAAGGGCATCCCTACGAGCAGTACTTC. It yields the protein CASSQGHPYEQYF.

This clone came up a few times. This chain uses TRBV27 with TRBJ1-2, with a weak D call TRBD1 (6 bases). Germline values: CDR1 MNHEY, CDR2 SMNVEV (reference sequence). V was trimmed by 8 bases and J by 7 bases, leaving 14 bases between them. The CDR3 covers 12 residues. CDR3 DNA sequence: TGTGCCAGCCCACAGGGTTCTGGTGGCTACACCTTC. Translation gives CASPQGSGGYTF.